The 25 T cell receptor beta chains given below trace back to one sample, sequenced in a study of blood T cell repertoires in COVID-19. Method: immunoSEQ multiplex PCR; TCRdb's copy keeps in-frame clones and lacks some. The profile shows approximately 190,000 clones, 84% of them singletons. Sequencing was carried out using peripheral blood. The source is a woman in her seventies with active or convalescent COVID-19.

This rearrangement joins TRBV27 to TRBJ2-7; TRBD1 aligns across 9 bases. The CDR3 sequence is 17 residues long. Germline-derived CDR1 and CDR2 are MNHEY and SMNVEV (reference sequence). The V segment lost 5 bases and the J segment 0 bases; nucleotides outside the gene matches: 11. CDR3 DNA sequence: TGTGCCAGCAGTCCTAGGACAGGGGCCCATCACTCCTACGAGCAGTACTTC. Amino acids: CASSPRTGAHHSYEQYF.

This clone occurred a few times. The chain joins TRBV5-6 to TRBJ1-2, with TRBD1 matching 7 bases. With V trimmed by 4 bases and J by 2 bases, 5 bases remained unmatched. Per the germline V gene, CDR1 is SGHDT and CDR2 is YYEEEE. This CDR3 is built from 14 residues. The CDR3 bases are TGTGCCAGCAGCCAGACAGGGATCAACTATGGCTACACCTTC. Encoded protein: CASSQTGINYGYTF.

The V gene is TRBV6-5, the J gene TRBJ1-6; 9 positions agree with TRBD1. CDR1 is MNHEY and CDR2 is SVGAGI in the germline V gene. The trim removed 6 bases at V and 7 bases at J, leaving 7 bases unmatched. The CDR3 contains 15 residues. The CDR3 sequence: CASRRDRVLNSPLHF. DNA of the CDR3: TGTGCCAGCAGGCGGGACAGGGTACTGAATTCACCCCTCCACTTT.

The CDR3 DNA is TGTGCCAGCAGCTTGGTCGGCGGGGGCGTCAATTCACCCCTCCACTTT. Amino acid sequence: CASSLVGGGVNSPLHF. The chain combines TRBV11-2 with TRBJ1-6; a possible D gene is TRBD1 (6 bases). Per germline, CDR1 SGHAT and CDR2 FQNNGV. V lost 3 bases and J 7 bases, leaving 16 bases between the germline ends. The length of the CDR3 is 16 residues.

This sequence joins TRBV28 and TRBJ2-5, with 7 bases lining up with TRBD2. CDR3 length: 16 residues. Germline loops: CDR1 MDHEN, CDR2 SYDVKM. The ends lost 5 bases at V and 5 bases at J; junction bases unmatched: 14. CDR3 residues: CASSPYDLGEGETQYF. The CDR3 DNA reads TGTGCCAGCAGTCCCTACGACCTAGGGGAGGGCGAGACCCAGTACTTC.

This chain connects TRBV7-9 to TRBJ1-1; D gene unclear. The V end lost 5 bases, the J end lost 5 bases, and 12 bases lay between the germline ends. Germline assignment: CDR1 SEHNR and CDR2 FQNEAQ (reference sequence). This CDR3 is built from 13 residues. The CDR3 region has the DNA TGTGCCAGCAGCCTGAGTAGTCGGACTGAAGCTTTCTTT. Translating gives CASSLSSRTEAFF.

The chain's CDR3 is CASSSHGQGDNEQFF. The CDR3 DNA reads as TGTGCCAGCAGCTCCCATGGACAGGGTGACAATGAGCAGTTCTTC. The V and J genes are TRBV9 and TRBJ2-1; 8 bases agree with TRBD1. This CDR3 is built from 15 residues. CDR1 and CDR2 from the germline V gene are SGDLS and YYNGEE. V shed 4 bases and J 5 bases; nucleotides not matched to a gene: 8.

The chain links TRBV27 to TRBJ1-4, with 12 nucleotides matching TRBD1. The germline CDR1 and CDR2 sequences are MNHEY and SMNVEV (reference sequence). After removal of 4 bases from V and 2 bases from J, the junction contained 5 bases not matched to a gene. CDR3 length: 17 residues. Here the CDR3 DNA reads TGTGCCAGCAGTTCCCCGGGACAGGGGGCCACTAATGAAAAACTGTTTTTT. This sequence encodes CASSSPGQGATNEKLFF.

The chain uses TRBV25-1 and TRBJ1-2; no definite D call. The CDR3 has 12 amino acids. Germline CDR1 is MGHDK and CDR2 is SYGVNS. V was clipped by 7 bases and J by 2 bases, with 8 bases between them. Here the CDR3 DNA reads TGTGCCAGCAAGGGAGGGAACTATGGCTACACCTTC. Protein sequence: CASKGGNYGYTF.

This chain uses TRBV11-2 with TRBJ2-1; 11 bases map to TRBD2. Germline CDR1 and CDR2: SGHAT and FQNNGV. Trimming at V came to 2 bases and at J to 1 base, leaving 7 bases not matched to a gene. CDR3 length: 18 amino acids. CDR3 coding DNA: TGTGCCAGCAGCTTAAGGACTAGCGGGTGGGGATCCTACAATGAGCAGTTCTTC. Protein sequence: CASSLRTSGWGSYNEQFF. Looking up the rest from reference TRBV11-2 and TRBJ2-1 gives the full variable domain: EAGVAQSPRYKIIEKRQSVAFWCNPISGHATLYWYQQILGQGPKLLIQFQNNGVVDDSQLPKDRFSAERLKGVDSTLKIQPAKLEDSAVYLCASSLRTSGWGSYNEQFFGPGTRLTVL.

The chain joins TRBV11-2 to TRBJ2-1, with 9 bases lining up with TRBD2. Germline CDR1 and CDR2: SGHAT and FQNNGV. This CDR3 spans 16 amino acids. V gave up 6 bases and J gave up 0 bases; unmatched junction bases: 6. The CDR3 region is CASRSSGMSSYNEQFF. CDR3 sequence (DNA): TGTGCCAGCAGGTCTAGCGGGATGAGCTCCTACAATGAGCAGTTCTTC.

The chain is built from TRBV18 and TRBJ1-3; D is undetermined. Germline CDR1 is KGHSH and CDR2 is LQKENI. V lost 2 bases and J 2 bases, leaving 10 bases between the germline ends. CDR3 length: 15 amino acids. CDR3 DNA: TGTGCCAGCTCACCAGGGCAGGTAGCTGGAAACACCATATATTTT. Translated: CASSPGQVAGNTIYF.

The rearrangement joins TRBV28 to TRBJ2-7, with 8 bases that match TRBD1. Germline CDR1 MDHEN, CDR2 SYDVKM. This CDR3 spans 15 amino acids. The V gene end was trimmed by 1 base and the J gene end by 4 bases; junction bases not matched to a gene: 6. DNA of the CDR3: TGTGCCAGCAGTTTATCTGCGACAGGGGCATACGAGCAGTACTTC. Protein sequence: CASSLSATGAYEQYF.

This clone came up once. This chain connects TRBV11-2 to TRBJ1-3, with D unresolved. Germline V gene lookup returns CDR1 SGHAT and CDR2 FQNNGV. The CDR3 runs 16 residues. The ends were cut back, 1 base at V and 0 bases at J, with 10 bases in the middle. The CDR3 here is CASSLVGGNSGNTIYF. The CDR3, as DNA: TGTGCCAGCAGCTTAGTTGGCGGAAACTCTGGAAACACCATATATTTT.

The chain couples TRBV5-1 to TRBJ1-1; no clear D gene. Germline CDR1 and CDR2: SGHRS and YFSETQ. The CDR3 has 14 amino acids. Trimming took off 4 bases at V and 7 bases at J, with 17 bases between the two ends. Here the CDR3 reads CASSPSGESNEAFF. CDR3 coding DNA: TGCGCCAGCAGCCCCAGTGGGGAGTCCAATGAAGCTTTCTTT.

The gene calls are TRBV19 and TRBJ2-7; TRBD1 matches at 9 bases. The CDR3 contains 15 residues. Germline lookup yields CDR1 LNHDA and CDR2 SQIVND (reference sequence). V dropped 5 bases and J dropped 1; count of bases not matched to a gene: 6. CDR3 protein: CASSGWGQGSYEQYF. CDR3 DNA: TGTGCCAGTAGTGGATGGGGACAGGGTTCCTACGAGCAGTACTTC.

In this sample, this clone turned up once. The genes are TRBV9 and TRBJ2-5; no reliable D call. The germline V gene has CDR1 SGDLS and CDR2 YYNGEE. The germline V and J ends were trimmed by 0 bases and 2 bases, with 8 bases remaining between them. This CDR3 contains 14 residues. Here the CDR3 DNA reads TGTGCCAGCAGCGTAGAACCGAGGCAAGAGACCCAGTACTTC. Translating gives CASSVEPRQETQYF.

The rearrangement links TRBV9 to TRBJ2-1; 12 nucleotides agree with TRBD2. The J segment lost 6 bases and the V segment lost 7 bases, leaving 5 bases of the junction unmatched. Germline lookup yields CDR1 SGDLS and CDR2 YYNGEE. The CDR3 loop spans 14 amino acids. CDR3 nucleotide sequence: TGTGCCAGCTCTAGCGGGAGGGGGACCAATGAGCAGTTCTTC. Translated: CASSSGRGTNEQFF.

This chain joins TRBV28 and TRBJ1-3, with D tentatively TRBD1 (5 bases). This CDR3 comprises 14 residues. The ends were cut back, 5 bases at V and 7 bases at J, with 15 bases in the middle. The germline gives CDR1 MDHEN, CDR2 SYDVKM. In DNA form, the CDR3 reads TGTGCCAGCAGTACCGACACAGGAGGGAACACCATATATTTT. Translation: CASSTDTGGNTIYF.

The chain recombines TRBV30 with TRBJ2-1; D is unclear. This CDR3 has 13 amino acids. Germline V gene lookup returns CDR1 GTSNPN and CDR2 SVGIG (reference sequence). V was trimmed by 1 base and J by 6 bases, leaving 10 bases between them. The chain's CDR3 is CAWSGLVRNEQFF. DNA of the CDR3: TGTGCCTGGAGTGGCCTAGTTCGCAATGAGCAGTTCTTC.

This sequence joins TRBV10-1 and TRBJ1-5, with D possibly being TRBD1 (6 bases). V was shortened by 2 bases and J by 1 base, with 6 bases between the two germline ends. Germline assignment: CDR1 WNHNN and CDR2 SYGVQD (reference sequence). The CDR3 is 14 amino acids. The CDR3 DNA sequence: TGCGCCAGCAGTGAGACAGGGAGCAATCAGCCCCAGCATTTT. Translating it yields CASSETGSNQPQHF.

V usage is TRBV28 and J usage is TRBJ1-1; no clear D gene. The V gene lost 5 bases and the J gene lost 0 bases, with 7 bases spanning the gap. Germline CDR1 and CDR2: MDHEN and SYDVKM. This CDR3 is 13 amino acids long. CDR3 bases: TGTGCCAGCAGTAAACAGATGAACACTGAAGCTTTCTTT. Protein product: CASSKQMNTEAFF.

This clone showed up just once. The CDR3 sequence: CASSSDRGIVNEQFF. The DNA for the CDR3 is TGTGCCAGCAGTAGTGACAGGGGTATCGTCAATGAGCAGTTCTTC. The chain carries TRBV6-5 and TRBJ2-1, with 8 bases fitting TRBD1. Looked up from germline, CDR1 is MNHEY and CDR2 is SVGAGI. This CDR3 contains 15 residues. Trimming cost V 5 bases and J 6 bases; bases outside gene matches: 9.

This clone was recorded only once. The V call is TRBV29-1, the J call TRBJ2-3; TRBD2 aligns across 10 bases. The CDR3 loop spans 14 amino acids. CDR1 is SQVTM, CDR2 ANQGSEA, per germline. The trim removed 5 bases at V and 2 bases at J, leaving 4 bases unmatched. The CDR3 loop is CSVLAGVVTDTQYF. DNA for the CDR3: TGCAGCGTTCTAGCGGGAGTTGTCACAGATACGCAGTATTTT.

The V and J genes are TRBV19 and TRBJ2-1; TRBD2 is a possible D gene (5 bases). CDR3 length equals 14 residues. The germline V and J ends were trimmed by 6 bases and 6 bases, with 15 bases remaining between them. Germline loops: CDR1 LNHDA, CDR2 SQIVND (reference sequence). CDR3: CASSERSEVNEQFF. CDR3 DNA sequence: TGTGCCAGTAGCGAGCGGTCGGAGGTCAATGAGCAGTTCTTC.